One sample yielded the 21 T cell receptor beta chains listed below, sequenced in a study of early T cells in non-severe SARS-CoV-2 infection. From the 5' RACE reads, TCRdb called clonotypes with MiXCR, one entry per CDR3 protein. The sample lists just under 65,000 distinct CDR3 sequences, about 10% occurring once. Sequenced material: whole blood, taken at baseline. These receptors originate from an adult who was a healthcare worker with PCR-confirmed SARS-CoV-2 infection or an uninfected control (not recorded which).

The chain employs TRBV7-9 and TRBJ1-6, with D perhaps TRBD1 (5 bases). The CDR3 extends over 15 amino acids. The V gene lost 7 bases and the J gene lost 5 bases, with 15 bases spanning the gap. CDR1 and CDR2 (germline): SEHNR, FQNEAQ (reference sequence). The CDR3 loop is CASTLGREDNSPLHF. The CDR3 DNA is TGTGCCAGCACCCTAGGCAGGGAGGATAATTCACCCCTCCACTTT.

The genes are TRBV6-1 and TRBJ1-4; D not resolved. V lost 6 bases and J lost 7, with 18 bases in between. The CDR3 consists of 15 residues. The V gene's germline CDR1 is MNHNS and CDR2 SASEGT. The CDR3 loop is CASSPYGRDSEKLFF. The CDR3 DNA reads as TGTGCCAGCAGCCCTTACGGAAGGGATAGTGAAAAACTGTTTTTT.

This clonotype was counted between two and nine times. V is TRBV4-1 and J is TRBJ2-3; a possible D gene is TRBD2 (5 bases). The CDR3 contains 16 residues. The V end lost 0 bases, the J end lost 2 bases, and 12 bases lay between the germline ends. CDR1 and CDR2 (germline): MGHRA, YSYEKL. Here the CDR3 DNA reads TGCGCCAGCAGCCAAGAAAGGTGGGGAGACACAGATACGCAGTATTTT. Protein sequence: CASSQERWGDTDTQYF.

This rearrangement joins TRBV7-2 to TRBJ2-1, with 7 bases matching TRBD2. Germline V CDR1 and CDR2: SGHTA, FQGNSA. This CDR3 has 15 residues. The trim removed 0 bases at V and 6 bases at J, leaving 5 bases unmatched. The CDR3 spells CASSLASGIGNEQFF. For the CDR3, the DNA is TGTGCCAGCAGCTTAGCCAGCGGGATAGGCAATGAGCAGTTCTTC.

As DNA, the CDR3 is TGTGCCAGCAAACCCGGGTATGCGAACACTGAAGCTTTCTTT. Protein sequence: CASKPGYANTEAFF. This sequence joins TRBV5-5 and TRBJ1-1; D call uncertain. The CDR3 loop spans 14 amino acids. V lost 6 bases and J lost 1, with 13 bases in between. The germline CDR1 and CDR2 sequences are SGHKS and YYEKEE (reference sequence). The full variable domain, rest sourced from reference TRBV5-5 and TRBJ1-1, is DAGVTQSPTHLIKTRGQQVTLRCSPISGHKSVSWYQQVLGQGPQFIFQYYEKEERGRGNFPDRFSARQFPNYSSELNVNALLLGDSALYLCASKPGYANTEAFFGQGTRLTVV.

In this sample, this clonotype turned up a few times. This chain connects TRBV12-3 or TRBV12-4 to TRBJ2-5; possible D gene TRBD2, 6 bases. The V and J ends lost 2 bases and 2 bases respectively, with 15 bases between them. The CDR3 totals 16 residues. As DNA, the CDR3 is TGTGCCAGCAGTTTAAGGGCGGGACCGCTGCAAGAGACCCAGTACTTC. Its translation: CASSLRAGPLQETQYF.

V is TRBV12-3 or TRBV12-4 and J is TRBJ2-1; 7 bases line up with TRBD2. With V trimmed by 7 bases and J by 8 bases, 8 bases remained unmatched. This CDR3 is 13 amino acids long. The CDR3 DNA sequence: TGTGCCAGCACCGTACTAGCGCCGTATGAGCAGTTCTTC. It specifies CASTVLAPYEQFF.

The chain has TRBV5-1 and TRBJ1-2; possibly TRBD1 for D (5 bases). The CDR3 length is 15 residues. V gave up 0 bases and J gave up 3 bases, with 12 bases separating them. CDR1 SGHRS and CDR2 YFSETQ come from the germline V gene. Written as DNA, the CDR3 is TGCGCCAGCAGCTTGGGCGCAGGGAATGACTATGGCTACACCTTC. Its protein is CASSLGAGNDYGYTF.

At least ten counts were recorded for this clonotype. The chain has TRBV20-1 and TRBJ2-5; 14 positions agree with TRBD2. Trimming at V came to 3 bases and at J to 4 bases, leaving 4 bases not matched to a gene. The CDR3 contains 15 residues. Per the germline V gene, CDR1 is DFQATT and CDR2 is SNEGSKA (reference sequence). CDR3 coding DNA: TGCAGTGCTAGTGGGACTAGCGGGAGTACAGAGACCCAGTACTTC. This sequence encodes CSASGTSGSTETQYF.

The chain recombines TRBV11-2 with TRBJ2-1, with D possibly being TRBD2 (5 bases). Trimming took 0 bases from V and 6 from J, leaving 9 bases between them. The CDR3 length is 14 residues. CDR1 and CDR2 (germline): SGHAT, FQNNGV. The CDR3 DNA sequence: TGTGCCAGCAGCTTAGATCGGGGTATCAATGAGCAGTTCTTC. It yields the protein CASSLDRGINEQFF.

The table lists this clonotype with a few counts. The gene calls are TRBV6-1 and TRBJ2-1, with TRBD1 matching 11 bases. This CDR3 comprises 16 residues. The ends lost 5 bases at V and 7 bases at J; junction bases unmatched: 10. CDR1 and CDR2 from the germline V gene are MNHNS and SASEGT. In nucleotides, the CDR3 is TGTGCCAGCAGTTCCAATGGACAGGGGGCGAAGAATGAGCAGTTCTTC. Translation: CASSSNGQGAKNEQFF.

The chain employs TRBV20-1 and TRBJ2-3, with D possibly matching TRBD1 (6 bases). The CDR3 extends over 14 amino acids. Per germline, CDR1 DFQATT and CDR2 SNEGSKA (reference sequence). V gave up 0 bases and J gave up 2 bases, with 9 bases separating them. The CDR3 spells CSARDGTNTDTQYF. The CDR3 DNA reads TGCAGTGCTAGAGATGGGACAAACACAGATACGCAGTATTTT.

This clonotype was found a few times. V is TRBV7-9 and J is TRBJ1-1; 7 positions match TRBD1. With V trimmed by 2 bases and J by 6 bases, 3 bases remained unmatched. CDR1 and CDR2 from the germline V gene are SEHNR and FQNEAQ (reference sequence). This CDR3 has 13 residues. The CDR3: CASSLPGTAEAFF. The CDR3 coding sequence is TGTGCCAGCAGCTTACCTGGGACAGCTGAAGCTTTCTTT. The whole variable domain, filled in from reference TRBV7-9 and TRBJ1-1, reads DTGVSQNPRHKITKRGQNVTFRCDPISEHNRLYWYRQTLGQGPEFLTYFQNEAQLEKSRLLSDRFSAERPKGSFSTLEIQRTEQGDSAMYLCASSLPGTAEAFFGQGTRLTVV.

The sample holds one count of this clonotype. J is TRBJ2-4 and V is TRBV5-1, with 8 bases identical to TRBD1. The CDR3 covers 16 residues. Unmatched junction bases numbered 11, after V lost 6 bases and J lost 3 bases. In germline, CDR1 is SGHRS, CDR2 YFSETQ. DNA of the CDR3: TGCGCCAGCACCCAGGACAGGGATGTCGGCAAAAACATTCAGTACTTC. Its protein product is CASTQDRDVGKNIQYF.

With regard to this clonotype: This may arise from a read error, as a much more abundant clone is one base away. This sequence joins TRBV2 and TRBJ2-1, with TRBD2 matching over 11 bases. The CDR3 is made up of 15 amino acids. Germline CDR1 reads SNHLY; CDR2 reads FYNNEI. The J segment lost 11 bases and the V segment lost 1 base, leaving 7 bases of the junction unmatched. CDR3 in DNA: TGTGCCAGCAGTGAAGGGTTTAGCGGGAGGGATAAGCAGTTCTTC. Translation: CASSEGFSGRDKQFF. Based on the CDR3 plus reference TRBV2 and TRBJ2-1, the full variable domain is EPEVTQTPSHQVTQMGQEVILRCVPISNHLYFYWYRQILGQKVEFLVSFYNNEISEKSEIFDDQFSVERPDGSNFTLKIRSTKLEDSAMYFCASSEGFSGRDKQFFGPGTRLTVL.

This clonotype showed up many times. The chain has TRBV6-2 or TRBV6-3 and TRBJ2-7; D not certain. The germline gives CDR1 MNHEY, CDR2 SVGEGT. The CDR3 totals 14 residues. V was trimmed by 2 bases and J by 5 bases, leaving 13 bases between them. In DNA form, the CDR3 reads TGTGCCAGCAGTTACAGCCCAGCGATGAACGAGCAGTACTTC. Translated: CASSYSPAMNEQYF.

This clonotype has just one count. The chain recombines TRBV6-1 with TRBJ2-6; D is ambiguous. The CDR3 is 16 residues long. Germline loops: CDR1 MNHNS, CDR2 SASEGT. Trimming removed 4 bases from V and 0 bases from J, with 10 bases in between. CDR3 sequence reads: CASSGSFSSGANVLTF. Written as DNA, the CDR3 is TGTGCCAGCAGTGGCAGCTTTAGCTCTGGGGCCAACGTCCTGACTTTC.

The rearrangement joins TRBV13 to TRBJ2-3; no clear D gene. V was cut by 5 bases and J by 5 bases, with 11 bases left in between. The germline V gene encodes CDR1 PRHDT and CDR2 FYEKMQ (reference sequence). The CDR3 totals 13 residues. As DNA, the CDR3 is TGTGCCAGCAGCCGACTTACTGGAGATACGCAGTATTTT. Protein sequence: CASSRLTGDTQYF.

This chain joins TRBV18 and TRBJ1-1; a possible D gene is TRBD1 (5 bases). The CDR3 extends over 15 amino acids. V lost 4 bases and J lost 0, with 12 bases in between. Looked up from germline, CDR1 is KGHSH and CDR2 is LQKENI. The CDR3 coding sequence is TGTGCCAGCTCACAGTATGAGGGGATGAACACTGAAGCTTTCTTT. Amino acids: CASSQYEGMNTEAFF.

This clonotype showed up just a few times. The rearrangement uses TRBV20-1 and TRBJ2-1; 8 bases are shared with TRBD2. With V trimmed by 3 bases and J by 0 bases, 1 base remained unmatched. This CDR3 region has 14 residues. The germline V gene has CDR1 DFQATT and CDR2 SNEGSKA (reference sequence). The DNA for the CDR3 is TGCAGTGCTAGGACTAGCGACTCCTACAATGAGCAGTTCTTC. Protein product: CSARTSDSYNEQFF.

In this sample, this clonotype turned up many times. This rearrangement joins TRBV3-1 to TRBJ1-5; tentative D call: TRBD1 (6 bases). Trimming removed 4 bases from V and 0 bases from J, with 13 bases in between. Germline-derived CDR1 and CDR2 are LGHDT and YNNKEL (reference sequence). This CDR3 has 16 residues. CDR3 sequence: CASSLSPGASNQPQHF. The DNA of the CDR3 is TGTGCCAGCAGCCTGTCGCCAGGGGCTAGCAATCAGCCCCAGCATTTT. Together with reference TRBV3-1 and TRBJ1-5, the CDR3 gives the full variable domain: DTAVSQTPKYLVTQMGNDKSIKCEQNLGHDTMYWYKQDSKKFLKIMFSYNNKELIINETVPNRFSPKSPDKAHLNLHINSLELGDSAVYFCASSLSPGASNQPQHFGDGTRLSIL.